The 30 T cell receptor beta chains below come from one sample, sequenced in a study of T cells in Graves' hyperthyroidism and ophthalmopathy. The source material, RNA transcripts, was used to amplify TCR beta CDR3 regions. When the TCR CDR3 underwent first-round RT-PCR, the HTBI primer set was used. TCRdb reprocessed the multiplex PCR reads via MiXCR and lists one record per CDR3 protein. The table includes 490,000 or so distinct CDR3 sequences, 40% to 55% detected once. The sequenced sample consisted of peripheral blood or thyroid tissue (not recorded which). Receptor source: an adult woman with Graves' disease, either hyperthyroidism or ophthalmopathy (not recorded which).

The table lists this clonotype with many counts. The chain couples TRBV9 to TRBJ2-7; D remains unclear. CDR1 and CDR2 (germline): SGDLS, YYNGEE. The ends were cut back, 0 bases at V and 1 base at J, with 5 bases in the middle. This CDR3 region has 13 residues. The CDR3 DNA reads TGTGCCAGCAGCGTAGGTGGATCCTACGAGCAGTACTTC. Translation: CASSVGGSYEQYF.

The table lists this clonotype with a count of one. Because the CDR3 is missing its conserved closing phenylalanine or tryptophan, this is likely a read error. No DNA is shown, since the ends of the CDR3 on it are uncertain; the CDR3 is the one TCRdb lists. This sequence joins TRBV5-1 and TRBJ1-2; the table's D gene call, TRBD1, was not cross checked with the DNA. CDR1 is SGHRS, CDR2 YFSETQ, per germline. Including both end residues, the CDR3 is 16 amino acids long. The CDR3 here is CASSSGWGQGPMATQS.

This clonotype showed up just a few times. V is TRBV7-6 and J is TRBJ1-2, with unresolved D. Trimming removed 6 bases at V and 8 bases at J, with 13 bases between. The length of the CDR3 is 12 residues. The germline V gene has CDR1 SGHVS and CDR2 FNYEAQ. CDR3 region: CASSARTVGYTF. In DNA, the CDR3 is TGTGCCAGCAGTGCTCGTACGGTGGGCTACACCTTC.

This chain uses TRBV15 with TRBJ2-3; 9 bases are a match to TRBD2. Trimming took 0 bases from V and 5 from J; bases not matched to a gene: 6. Germline V CDR1 and CDR2: LNHNV, YYDKDF (reference sequence). The CDR3 sequence is 16 residues long. In nucleotides, the CDR3 is TGTGCCACCAGCAGAGATAGACTAGCGGCCGGAGATACGCAGTATTTT. Amino acids: CATSRDRLAAGDTQYF.

This clonotype was detected many times. V is TRBV19 and J is TRBJ1-3; 9 nucleotides agree with TRBD1. The germline V gene encodes CDR1 LNHDA and CDR2 SQIVND (reference sequence). The CDR3 has 17 amino acids. Germline trimming cut 5 bases from V and 2 bases from J; bases unmatched to any gene: 10. The CDR3 DNA sequence: TGTGCCAGTAGTGCGGGGACAGGGTGGCGCCCTGGAAACACCATATATTTT. It specifies CASSAGTGWRPGNTIYF.

The V and J genes are TRBV9 and TRBJ2-7; TRBD2 aligns across 8 bases. With 4 bases clipped from V and 2 bases from J, the junction kept 11 bases outside the gene matches. CDR3 length: 16 amino acids. Germline V CDR1 and CDR2: SGDLS, YYNGEE. The CDR3 spells CASSYSGTTYAYEQYF. CDR3 bases: TGTGCCAGCAGCTATAGCGGGACTACCTACGCCTACGAGCAGTACTTC. The full variable domain, completed using reference TRBV9 and TRBJ2-7, is DSGVTQTPKHLITATGQRVTLRCSPRSGDLSVYWYQQSLDQGLQFLIQYYNGEERAKGNILERFSAQQFPDLHSELNLSSLELGDSALYFCASSYSGTTYAYEQYFGPGTRLTVT.

The chain has TRBV29-1 and TRBJ1-4; 11 bases map to TRBD1. Trimming took 8 bases from V and 12 from J; bases not matched to a gene: 11. The CDR3 is 13 residues long. The germline V gene has CDR1 SQVTM and CDR2 ANQGSEA. CDR3 nucleotide sequence: TGCAGCTCCCGGACAGGGGGCGGAGAGGAACTGTTTTTT. Its protein is CSSRTGGGEELFF.

This chain uses TRBV19 with TRBJ1-1; D is possibly TRBD1 (5 bases). The CDR3 spans 17 residues. Germline V gives CDR1 LNHDA, CDR2 SQIVND (reference sequence). V shed 8 bases and J shed 1 base, with 23 bases lying between them. The CDR3 DNA follows: TGTGCCAGTGCTGACTGGACACCAAGGTCCGGGAACACTGAAGCTTTCTTT. Its translation: CASADWTPRSGNTEAFF.

The chain recombines TRBV24-1 with TRBJ2-5; either TRBD1 or TRBD2 may fit D (5 bases each). The length of the CDR3 is 16 residues. Between the trimmed V and J ends, which lost 5 bases and 5 bases, there was a span of 20 bases. Germline-derived CDR1 and CDR2 are KGHDR and SFDVKD. The CDR3 nucleotides are TGTGCCACCAGTGCTCCGTCCCGGGATCAGGGTGAGACCCAGTACTTC. This gives the protein CATSAPSRDQGETQYF.

This clonotype was found once. The gene calls are TRBV7-8 and TRBJ2-5; D tentatively reads TRBD1 or TRBD2 (5 bases each). This CDR3 region has 15 residues. Germline CDR1 SGHVS, CDR2 FQNEAQ. Trimming removed 5 bases from V and 2 bases from J, with 15 bases in between. The CDR3 here is CASSPKEGLQETQYF. CDR3 nucleotide sequence: TGTGCCAGCAGCCCTAAAGAGGGGTTGCAAGAGACCCAGTACTTC. The variable domain in full, completed from reference TRBV7-8 and TRBJ2-5, reads GAGVSQSPRYKVAKRGQDVALRCDPISGHVSLFWYQQALGQGPEFLTYFQNEAQLDKSGLPSDRFFAERPEGSVSTLKIQRTQQEDSAVYLCASSPKEGLQETQYFGPGTRLLVL.

This clonotype has only a few counts. The rearrangement joins TRBV19 to TRBJ2-2; D gene uncertain. The germline CDR1 and CDR2 sequences are LNHDA and SQIVND (reference sequence). The CDR3 extends over 13 amino acids. V was pared by 5 bases and J by 6 bases, with 10 bases between. The CDR3 bases are TGTGCCAGTAGTCACGTATTTCCCGGGGAGCTGTTTTTT. This sequence encodes CASSHVFPGELFF.

The chain has TRBV2 and TRBJ2-7; D remains unclear. Germline assignment: CDR1 SNHLY and CDR2 FYNNEI. This CDR3 is 15 amino acids long. V lost 2 bases, J lost 7 bases, and 18 bases lay in between. In nucleotides, the CDR3 is TGTGCCAGCAGTGAATTTCAGGTTGGTTTGGGTGAGCAGTACTTC. Encoded protein: CASSEFQVGLGEQYF.

The chain couples TRBV19 to TRBJ1-6, with D tentatively TRBD1 (5 bases). The CDR3 consists of 14 residues. Germline V lookup: CDR1 LNHDA, CDR2 SQIVND (reference sequence). Trimming took 4 bases from V and 6 from J, leaving 10 bases between them. CDR3 nucleotides: TGTGCCAGTAGTACCGGGGGTGGTAATTCACCCCTCCACTTT. Encoded protein: CASSTGGGNSPLHF.

The V call is TRBV7-1, the J call TRBJ1-1; TRBD1 agrees at 8 bases. TRBV7-1 counts as an open reading frame of uncertain function. The V and J ends lost 3 bases and 4 bases, in that order; junction bases with no gene match: 13. This CDR3 has 17 amino acids. CDR3 region: CASSSLRQGAAGTEAFF. DNA of the CDR3: TGTGCCAGCAGCTCCCTGCGGCAGGGGGCGGCGGGCACTGAAGCTTTCTTT.

This clonotype was counted many times. The chain carries TRBV7-9 and TRBJ2-5; TRBD1 is a possible D gene (6 bases). V lost 6 bases and J 2 bases, leaving 10 bases between the germline ends. The V gene's germline CDR1 is SEHNR and CDR2 FQNEAQ (reference sequence). The CDR3 contains 13 residues. CDR3 DNA: TGTGCCAGCAGTCAGGACAGTCAAGAGACCCAGTACTTC. Its protein is CASSQDSQETQYF.

The sample holds many counts of this clonotype. The chain couples TRBV7-2 to TRBJ1-6; no firm D call. Germline assignment: CDR1 SGHTA and CDR2 FQGNSA. Trimming took 5 bases from V and 8 from J, leaving 16 bases between them. The CDR3 spans 15 residues. The CDR3 bases are TGTGCCAGCAGCCCTACGGTGGAGGGAGATTCACCCCTCCACTTT. As protein: CASSPTVEGDSPLHF.

V is TRBV7-3 and J is TRBJ2-5, with D possibly matching TRBD2 (6 bases). The CDR3 totals 15 residues. Deletions cut 3 bases from V and 5 bases from J, with 16 bases between. Germline V gene lookup returns CDR1 SGHTA and CDR2 FQGTGA. This chain's CDR3 is CASSFVLAGYETQYF. The CDR3 nucleotides are TGTGCCAGCAGCTTTGTTCTGGCGGGATATGAGACCCAGTACTTC.

This clonotype appeared a few times. The chain joins TRBV15 to TRBJ2-5; 8 bases are shared with TRBD2. V was clipped by 1 base and J by 2 bases; unmatched bases: 3. Germline loops: CDR1 LNHNV, CDR2 YYDKDF (reference sequence). The CDR3 spans 15 residues. CDR3: CATSRGLAGQETQYF. DNA for the CDR3: TGTGCCACCAGCAGAGGGCTAGCGGGTCAAGAGACCCAGTACTTC.

The sample holds many counts of this clonotype. The chain joins TRBV7-2 to TRBJ2-2; 12 nucleotides agree with TRBD2. With 4 bases clipped from V and 8 bases from J, the junction kept 8 bases outside the gene matches. The CDR3 runs to 16 residues. The germline gives CDR1 SGHTA, CDR2 FQGNSA. CDR3 nucleotide sequence: TGTGCCAGCAGCTCCCTAGCGGGAGGGACAGTAGGGGAGCTGTTTTTT. Protein sequence: CASSSLAGGTVGELFF.

This chain uses TRBV7-8 with TRBJ1-5, with a possible D match to TRBD1 (6 bases). The CDR3 length is 15 residues. Germline CDR1 reads SGHVS; CDR2 reads FQNEAQ. V was shortened by 1 base and J by 4 bases, with 11 bases between the two germline ends. CDR3 amino acids: CASSLEGGNNQPQHF. CDR3 nucleotide sequence: TGTGCCAGCAGCTTAGAGGGGGGGAATAATCAGCCCCAGCATTTT. Variable domain in full (rest from reference TRBV7-8 and TRBJ1-5): GAGVSQSPRYKVAKRGQDVALRCDPISGHVSLFWYQQALGQGPEFLTYFQNEAQLDKSGLPSDRFFAERPEGSVSTLKIQRTQQEDSAVYLCASSLEGGNNQPQHFGDGTRLSIL.

The V call is TRBV7-2, the J call TRBJ1-6; weak D call: TRBD1 (5 bases). Germline loops: CDR1 SGHTA, CDR2 FQGNSA. This CDR3 comprises 15 residues. Between the trimmed V and J ends, which lost 4 bases and 5 bases, there was a span of 12 bases. Written as DNA, the CDR3 is TGTGCCAGCAGCTCGACAGCCGGAAATAATTCACCCCTCCACTTT. This gives the protein CASSSTAGNNSPLHF.

The chain links TRBV20-1 to TRBJ1-2; no clear D gene. The germline V gene encodes CDR1 DFQATT and CDR2 SNEGSKA (reference sequence). The CDR3 covers 12 residues. With 3 bases removed from V and 6 bases from J, the gap between germline ends came to 11 bases. The CDR3 sequence: CSASRGLNGYTF. The CDR3 DNA sequence: TGCAGTGCTAGTAGAGGGCTGAATGGCTACACCTTC.

The rearrangement links TRBV19 to TRBJ1-1; D is unclear. Trimming left V 3 bases short and J 2 bases short, with 13 bases between. The length of the CDR3 is 15 residues. Germline-derived CDR1 and CDR2 are LNHDA and SQIVND (reference sequence). CDR3 region: CASSMVAVRNTEAFF. The CDR3 DNA reads TGTGCCAGTAGTATGGTGGCAGTACGTAACACTGAAGCTTTCTTT.

The table lists this clonotype with a few counts. The chain employs TRBV10-3 and TRBJ1-1; D uncertain. V was pared by 7 bases and J by 4 bases, with 13 bases between. The germline gives CDR1 ENHRY, CDR2 SYGVKD. CDR3 length: 13 residues. CDR3 residues: CAINSLAGTEAFF. The CDR3 bases are TGTGCCATCAATAGCCTAGCGGGCACTGAAGCTTTCTTT.

This clonotype appeared many times. The chain has TRBV24-1 and TRBJ2-2; D perhaps matches TRBD2 (5 bases). This CDR3 has 18 amino acids. Germline-derived CDR1 and CDR2 are KGHDR and SFDVKD. The germline V and J ends were trimmed by 3 bases and 0 bases, with 16 bases remaining between them. The chain's CDR3 is CATSDPRAGSTNTGELFF. DNA for the CDR3: TGTGCCACCAGTGATCCGCGCGCGGGCTCAACGAACACCGGGGAGCTGTTTTTT.

V is TRBV5-6 and J is TRBJ1-5, with 7 bases fitting TRBD1. Trimming took 4 bases from V and 3 from J; bases not matched to a gene: 4. Germline values: CDR1 SGHDT, CDR2 YYEEEE. This CDR3 spans 14 amino acids. CDR3 nucleotide sequence: TGTGCCAGCAGCCAGGGACAGTACAATCAGCCCCAGCATTTT. It specifies CASSQGQYNQPQHF. The whole variable domain, remainder taken from reference TRBV5-6 and TRBJ1-5, is DAGVTQSPTHLIKTRGQQVTLRCSPKSGHDTVSWYQQALGQGPQFIFQYYEEEERQRGNFPDRFSGHQFPNYSSELNVNALLLGDSALYLCASSQGQYNQPQHFGDGTRLSIL.

Notes on this clonotype: A much larger clone lies one base from this, so it may be a read error. The chain joins TRBV5-1 to TRBJ2-7; 7 nucleotides agree with TRBD1. This CDR3 has 16 amino acids. Germline assignment: CDR1 SGHRS and CDR2 YFSETQ. As DNA, the CDR3 is TGCGCCAGCAGTTATGCGGCTGGGACAGCTCCCTACGAGCAGCACTTC. Amino acids: CASSYAAGTAPYEQHF. Together with reference TRBV5-1 and TRBJ2-7, the CDR3 gives the full variable domain: KAGVTQTPRYLIKTRGQQVTLSCSPISGHRSVSWYQQTPGQGLQFLFEYFSETQRNKGNFPGRFSGRQFSNSRSEMNVSTLELGDSALYLCASSYAAGTAPYEQHFGPGTRLTVT.

A note on this clonotype: One junction end does not reproduce the germline sequence, and a read error may be involved. This rearrangement joins TRBV7-9 to TRBJ1-1; no reliable D call. This CDR3 contains 13 residues. The germline V gene has CDR1 SEHNR and CDR2 FQNEAQ (reference sequence). In DNA form, the CDR3 reads TGTGCTAGCAGCTTAGAACTAGACACTGAAGCTTTCTTT. Its protein product is CASSLELDTEAFF.

This rearrangement joins TRBV14 to TRBJ1-1, with D possibly TRBD1 on 5 matching bases. There are 14 residues in the CDR3. Germline values: CDR1 SGHDN, CDR2 FVKESK. Deletions cut 3 bases from V and 0 bases from J, with 8 bases between. The CDR3 region is CASSHSGLNTEAFF. The CDR3 DNA sequence: TGTGCCAGCAGCCATTCAGGGTTGAACACTGAAGCTTTCTTT. Using reference TRBV14 and TRBJ1-1 for the parts outside the CDR3, the full variable domain is EAGVTQFPSHSVIEKGQTVTLRCDPISGHDNLYWYRRVMGKEIKFLLHFVKESKQDESGMPNNRFLAERTGGTYSTLKVQPAELEDSGVYFCASSHSGLNTEAFFGQGTRLTVV.

This chain connects TRBV20-1 to TRBJ2-7; 11 bases agree with TRBD2. This CDR3 has 13 amino acids. After removal of 5 bases from V and 6 bases from J, the junction contained 6 bases not matched to a gene. CDR1 and CDR2 from the germline V gene are DFQATT and SNEGSKA (reference sequence). The CDR3 DNA reads as TGCAGTGCTGTACTAGCGGGAGTCCGCGAGCAGTACTTC. Translating it yields CSAVLAGVREQYF.